This T cell receptor (beta chain) came from a study of control samples from healthy donors and cancer patients. The repertoire was sequenced with immunoSEQ multiplex PCR; TCRdb's copy has only in-frame clones and lacks some. Seen here are over 150,000 clones, 90% to 95% observed once, and the top ten hold 1.1% to 1.5%. Sequencing was performed on blood. The TCR was taken from a woman in her late teens or twenties in good health.

The CDR3: CASSVDPGGETQYF. As DNA, the CDR3 is TGTGCCAGCAGCGTAGACCCAGGAGGGGAGACCCAGTACTTC. The rearrangement joins TRBV9 to TRBJ2-5; possibly TRBD2 for D (6 bases). The germline V gene has CDR1 SGDLS and CDR2 YYNGEE. CDR3 length equals 14 residues. V was shortened by 0 bases and J by 5 bases, with 11 bases between the two germline ends. The full variable domain, completed using reference TRBV9 and TRBJ2-5, is DSGVTQTPKHLITATGQRVTLRCSPRSGDLSVYWYQQSLDQGLQFLIQYYNGEERAKGNILERFSAQQFPDLHSELNLSSLELGDSALYFCASSVDPGGETQYFGPGTRLLVL.